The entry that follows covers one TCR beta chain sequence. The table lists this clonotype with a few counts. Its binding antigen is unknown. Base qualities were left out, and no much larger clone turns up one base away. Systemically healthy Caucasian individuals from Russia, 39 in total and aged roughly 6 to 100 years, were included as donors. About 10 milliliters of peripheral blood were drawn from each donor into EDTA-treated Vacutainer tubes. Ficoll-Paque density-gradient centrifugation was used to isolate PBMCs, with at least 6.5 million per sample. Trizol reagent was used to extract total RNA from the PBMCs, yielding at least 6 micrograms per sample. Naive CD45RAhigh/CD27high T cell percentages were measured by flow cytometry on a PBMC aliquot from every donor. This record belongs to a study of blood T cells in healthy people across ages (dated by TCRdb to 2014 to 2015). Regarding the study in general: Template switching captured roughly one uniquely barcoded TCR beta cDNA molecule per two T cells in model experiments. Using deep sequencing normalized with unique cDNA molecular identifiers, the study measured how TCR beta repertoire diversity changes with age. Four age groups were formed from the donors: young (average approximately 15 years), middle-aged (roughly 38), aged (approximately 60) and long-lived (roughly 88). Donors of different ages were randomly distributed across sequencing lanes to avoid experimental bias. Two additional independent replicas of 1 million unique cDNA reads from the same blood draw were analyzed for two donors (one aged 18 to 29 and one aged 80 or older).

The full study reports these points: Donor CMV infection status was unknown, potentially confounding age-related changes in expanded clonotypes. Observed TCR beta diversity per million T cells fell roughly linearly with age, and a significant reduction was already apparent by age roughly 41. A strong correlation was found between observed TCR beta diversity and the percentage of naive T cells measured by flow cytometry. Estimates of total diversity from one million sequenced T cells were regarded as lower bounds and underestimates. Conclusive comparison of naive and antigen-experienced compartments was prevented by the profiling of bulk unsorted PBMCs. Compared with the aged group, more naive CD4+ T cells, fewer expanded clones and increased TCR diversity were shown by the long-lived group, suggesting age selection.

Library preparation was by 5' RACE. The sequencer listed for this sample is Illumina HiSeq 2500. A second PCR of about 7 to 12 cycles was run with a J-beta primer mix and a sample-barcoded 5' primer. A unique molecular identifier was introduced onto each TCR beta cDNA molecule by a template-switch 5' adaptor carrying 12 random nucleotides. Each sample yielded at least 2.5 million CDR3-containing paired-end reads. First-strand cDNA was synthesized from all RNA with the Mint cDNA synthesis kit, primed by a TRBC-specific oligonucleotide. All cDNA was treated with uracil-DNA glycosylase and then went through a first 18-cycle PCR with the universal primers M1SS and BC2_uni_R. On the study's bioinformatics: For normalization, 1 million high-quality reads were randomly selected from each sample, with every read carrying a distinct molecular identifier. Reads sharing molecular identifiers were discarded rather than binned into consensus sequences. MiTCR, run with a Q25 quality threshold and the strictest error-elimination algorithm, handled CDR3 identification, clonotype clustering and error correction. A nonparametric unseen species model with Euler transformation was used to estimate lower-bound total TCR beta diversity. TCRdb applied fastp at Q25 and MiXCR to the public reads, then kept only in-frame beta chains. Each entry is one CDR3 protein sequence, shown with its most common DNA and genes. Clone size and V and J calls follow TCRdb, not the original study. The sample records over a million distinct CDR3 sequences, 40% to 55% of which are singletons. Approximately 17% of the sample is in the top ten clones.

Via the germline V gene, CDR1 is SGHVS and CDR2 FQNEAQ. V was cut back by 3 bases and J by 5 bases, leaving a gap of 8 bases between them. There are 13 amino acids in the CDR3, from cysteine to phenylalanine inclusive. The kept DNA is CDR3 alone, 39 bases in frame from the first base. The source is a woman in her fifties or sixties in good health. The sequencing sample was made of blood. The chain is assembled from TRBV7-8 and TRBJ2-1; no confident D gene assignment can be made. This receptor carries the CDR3 CASSFERDNEQFF. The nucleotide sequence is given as TGTGCCAGCAGCTTCGAACGGGACAATGAGCAGTTCTTC. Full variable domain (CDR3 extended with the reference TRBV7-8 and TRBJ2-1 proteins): GAGVSQSPRYKVAKRGQDVALRCDPISGHVSLFWYQQALGQGPEFLTYFQNEAQLDKSGLPSDRFFAERPEGSVSTLKIQRTQQEDSAVYLCASSFERDNEQFFGPGTRLTVL.